The next 16 T cell receptor beta chains were all read from a single sample in a study of long-term antiretroviral therapy in people with HIV. A v3.0 immunoSEQ assay was performed at survey level. Sequencing used immunoSEQ multiplex PCR; TCRdb keeps in-frame clones, though not all of them. The table has approximately 29,000 clones, around 87% seen once. The sequenced sample was unsorted PBMCs, obtained 0.5 years after starting antiretroviral therapy. Every receptor here comes from a woman under 30 with HIV.

The J gene is TRBJ2-1, the V gene TRBV5-1; 8 bases map to TRBD2. Trimming removed 0 bases from V and 0 bases from J; junction bases left unmatched: 5. Looked up from germline, CDR1 is SGHRS and CDR2 is YFSETQ. The CDR3 length is 17 residues. In DNA, the CDR3 is TGCGCCAGCAGCTTGGGAGGCAGCGGGAGCTCCTACAATGAGCAGTTCTTC. Amino acid sequence: CASSLGGSGSSYNEQFF.

The chain's CDR3 is CASSLLTGHSGNTIYF. CDR3 DNA sequence: TGTGCCAGCAGCTTATTGACAGGGCACTCTGGAAACACCATATATTTT. V and J are TRBV7-2 and TRBJ1-3; 7 bases fit TRBD1. There are 16 residues in the CDR3. J was trimmed by 0 bases and V by 2 bases; bases with no gene match: 4. Germline CDR1 is SGHTA and CDR2 is FQGNSA. The full variable domain, with the rest looked up from reference TRBV7-2 and TRBJ1-3, is GAGVSQSPSNKVTEKGKDVELRCDPISGHTALYWYRQSLGQGLEFLIYFQGNSAPDKSGLPSDRFSAERTGGSVSTLTIQRTQQEDSAVYLCASSLLTGHSGNTIYFGEGSWLTVV.

The chain links TRBV27 to TRBJ1-1; the D is unclear. The CDR3 covers 13 residues. V lost 1 base, J lost 4 bases, and 7 bases lay in between. Germline V CDR1 and CDR2: MNHEY, SMNVEV (reference sequence). The chain's CDR3 is CASSLYGSTEAFF. Here the CDR3 DNA reads TGTGCCAGCAGTTTATACGGGAGCACTGAAGCTTTCTTT.

V and J are TRBV6-5 and TRBJ2-5; 8 nucleotides align to TRBD2. The ends lost 4 bases at V and 4 bases at J; junction bases unmatched: 2. This CDR3 has 13 residues. In germline, CDR1 is MNHEY, CDR2 SVGAGI. DNA of the CDR3: TGTGCCAGCAGTTTCGGACTAGCAGAGACCCAGTACTTC. Its translation is CASSFGLAETQYF.

The chain joins TRBV6-5 to TRBJ2-3; 9 nucleotides match TRBD1. The CDR3 is 15 amino acids. Germline V gene sequence: CDR1 MNHEY, CDR2 SVGAGI. The junction had 10 bases not matched to a gene; V was cut back by 6 bases and J by 6 bases. The CDR3 region has the DNA TGTGCCAGCAGCGGGAGACAGGGGGGGACGGATACGCAGTATTTT. Encoded protein: CASSGRQGGTDTQYF.

The genes are TRBV4-3 and TRBJ1-6; maybe TRBD1 (5 bases). V was pared by 3 bases and J by 14 bases, with 23 bases between. The CDR3 is made up of 16 amino acids. Looked up from germline, CDR1 is LGHNA and CDR2 is YSLEER. For the CDR3, the DNA is TGCGCCAGCAGCCAGGCCCAGGGTACCAATATCGAAGCCCTCCACTTT. Amino acid sequence: CASSQAQGTNIEALHF.

The gene calls are TRBV7-2 and TRBJ2-7; 7 bases map to TRBD1. CDR3 length: 13 amino acids. V lost 6 bases, J lost 2 bases, and 4 bases stayed unmatched. Per the germline V gene, CDR1 is SGHTA and CDR2 is FQGNSA. In DNA, the CDR3 is TGTGCCAGCAGTCGACAGGGAGCCTACGAGCAGTACTTC. This codes for CASSRQGAYEQYF.

The chain has TRBV10-3 and TRBJ2-7; 8 bases are shared with TRBD1. The V segment lost 10 bases and the J segment 5 bases; nucleotides outside the gene matches: 13. Germline-derived CDR1 and CDR2 are ENHRY and SYGVKD. The CDR3 is 14 amino acids. In DNA form, the CDR3 reads TGTGCCACCACAGGGACAGGCATGACGGACGAGCAGTACTTC. Translated: CATTGTGMTDEQYF.

The chain links TRBV4-3 to TRBJ1-4; weak D call: TRBD1 (6 bases). The CDR3 is 17 amino acids. The germline V and J ends were trimmed by 0 bases and 5 bases, with 16 bases remaining between them. CDR1 and CDR2 from the germline V gene are LGHNA and YSLEER. In nucleotides, the CDR3 is TGCGCCAGCAGCCAAGACCCCTGGACAGTTCTGAATGAAAAACTGTTTTTT. Protein product: CASSQDPWTVLNEKLFF.

J is TRBJ1-3 and V is TRBV7-2, with no clear D. The CDR3 extends over 14 amino acids. The germline V gene has CDR1 SGHTA and CDR2 FQGNSA. Trimming pared 1 base from V and 0 bases from J, leaving 4 bases between. CDR3 sequence reads: CASSLGISGNTIYF. The CDR3 nucleotides are TGTGCCAGCAGCTTAGGAATCTCTGGAAACACCATATATTTT.

This clone was seen just once. V is TRBV15 and J is TRBJ1-3; D not resolved. Germline lookup yields CDR1 LNHNV and CDR2 YYDKDF (reference sequence). This CDR3 is 13 amino acids long. V was cut by 11 bases and J by 0 bases, with 11 bases left in between. The CDR3 reads CASGGRSGNTIYF. Here the CDR3 DNA reads TGTGCCTCGGGTGGGCGCTCTGGAAACACCATATATTTT.

Only a few counts were recorded for this clone. The rearrangement joins TRBV28 to TRBJ1-2; D is undetermined. The CDR3 runs 17 residues. CDR1 and CDR2 from the germline V gene are MDHEN and SYDVKM. Deletions cut 4 bases from V and 8 bases from J, with 26 bases between. The CDR3 reads CASSYPPLIGGKHGYTF. For the CDR3, the DNA is TGTGCCAGCAGTTACCCCCCTCTGATAGGAGGGAAACACGGCTACACCTTC.

The chain couples TRBV9 to TRBJ1-3; D remains unclear. This CDR3 region has 14 residues. CDR1 SGDLS and CDR2 YYNGEE come from the germline V gene. Between the trimmed V and J ends, which lost 0 bases and 4 bases, there was a span of 8 bases. CDR3 region: CASSVASGGNTIYF. For the CDR3, the DNA is TGTGCCAGCAGCGTAGCGAGCGGAGGAAACACCATATATTTT.

The chain combines TRBV29-1 with TRBJ1-2, with TRBD1 identical over 7 bases. Per germline, CDR1 SQVTM and CDR2 ANQGSEA. Trimming at V came to 0 bases and at J to 3 bases, leaving 4 bases not matched to a gene. CDR3 length equals 14 residues. CDR3 coding DNA: TGCAGCGTTGAAGATATACAGGGGCACTATGGCTACACCTTC. It encodes CSVEDIQGHYGYTF.

This rearrangement joins TRBV4-1 to TRBJ2-7, with 9 bases fitting TRBD1. Germline CDR1 is MGHRA and CDR2 is YSYEKL. This CDR3 has 16 amino acids. The J segment lost 5 bases and the V segment lost 0 bases, leaving 8 bases of the junction unmatched. Written as DNA, the CDR3 is TGCGCCAGCAGCCAAGAGACAGGGGGAGGAAGCGACGAGCAGTACTTC. Translation: CASSQETGGGSDEQYF.

The genes are TRBV19 and TRBJ2-7, with 7 bases matching TRBD1. CDR1 is LNHDA, CDR2 SQIVND, per germline (reference sequence). V lost 3 bases and J lost 6; bases outside the gene matches: 8. The CDR3 contains 14 residues. CDR3 DNA sequence: TGTGCCAGTAGTATGACAGGGCTTTGGTCCGAGCAGTACTTC. Its protein is CASSMTGLWSEQYF.